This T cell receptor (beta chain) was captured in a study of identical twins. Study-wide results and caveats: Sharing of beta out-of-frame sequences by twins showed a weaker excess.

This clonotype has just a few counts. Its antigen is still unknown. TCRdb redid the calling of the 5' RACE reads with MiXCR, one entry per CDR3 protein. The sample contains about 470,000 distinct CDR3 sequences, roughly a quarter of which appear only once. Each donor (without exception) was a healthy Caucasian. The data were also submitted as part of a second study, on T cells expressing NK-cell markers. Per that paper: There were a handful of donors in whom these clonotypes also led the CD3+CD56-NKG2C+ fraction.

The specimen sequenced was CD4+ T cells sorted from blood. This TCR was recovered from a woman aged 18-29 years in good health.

The CDR3 protein is CASSEGDYGYTF. CDR3 nucleotide sequence: TGTGCCAGCAGTGAAGGGGACTATGGCTACACCTTC. The rearrangement joins TRBV2 to TRBJ1-2; D not certain. The CDR3 totals 12 residues. CDR1 and CDR2 from the germline V gene are SNHLY and FYNNEI. Trimming stripped 1 base from V and 3 bases from J, with 3 bases between.